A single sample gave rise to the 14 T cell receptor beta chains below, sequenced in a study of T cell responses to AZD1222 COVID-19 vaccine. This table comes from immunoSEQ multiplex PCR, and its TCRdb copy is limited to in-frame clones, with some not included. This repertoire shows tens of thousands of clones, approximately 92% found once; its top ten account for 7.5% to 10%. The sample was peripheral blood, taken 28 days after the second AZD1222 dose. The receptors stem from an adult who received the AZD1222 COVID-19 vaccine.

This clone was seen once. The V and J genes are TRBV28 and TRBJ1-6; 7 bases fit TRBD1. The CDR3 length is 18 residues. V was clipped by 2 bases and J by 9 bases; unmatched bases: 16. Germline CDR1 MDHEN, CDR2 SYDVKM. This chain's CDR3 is CASSLQTGPSALISPLHF. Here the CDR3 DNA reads TGTGCCAGCAGTTTACAGACAGGGCCGTCGGCCTTAATTTCACCCCTCCACTTT.

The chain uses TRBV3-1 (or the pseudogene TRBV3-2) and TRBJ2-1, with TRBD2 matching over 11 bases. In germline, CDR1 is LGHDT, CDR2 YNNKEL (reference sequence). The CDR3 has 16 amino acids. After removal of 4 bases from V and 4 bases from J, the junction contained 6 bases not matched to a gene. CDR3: CASSLLGTSGYNEQFF. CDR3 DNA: TGTGCCAGCAGCCTCCTGGGGACTAGCGGTTACAATGAGCAGTTCTTC.

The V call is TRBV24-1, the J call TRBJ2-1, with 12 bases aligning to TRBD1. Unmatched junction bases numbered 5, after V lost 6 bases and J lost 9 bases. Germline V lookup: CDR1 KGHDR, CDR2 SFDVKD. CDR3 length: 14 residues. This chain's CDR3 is CATSSGTGGPEQFF. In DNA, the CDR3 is TGTGCCACCAGTTCCGGGACAGGGGGCCCTGAGCAGTTCTTC.

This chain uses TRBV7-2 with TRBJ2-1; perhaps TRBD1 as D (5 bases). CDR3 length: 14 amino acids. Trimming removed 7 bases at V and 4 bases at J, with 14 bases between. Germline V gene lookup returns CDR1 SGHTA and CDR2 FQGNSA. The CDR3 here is CASTRTQDYNEQFF. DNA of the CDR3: TGTGCCAGCACACGAACACAGGATTACAATGAGCAGTTCTTC.

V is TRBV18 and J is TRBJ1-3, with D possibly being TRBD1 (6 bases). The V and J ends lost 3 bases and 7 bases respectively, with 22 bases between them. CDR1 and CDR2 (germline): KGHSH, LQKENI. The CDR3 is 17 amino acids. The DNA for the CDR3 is TGTGCCAGCTCACCTGCCCCATGGCAGGGGTTTTTTAACACCATATATTTT. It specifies CASSPAPWQGFFNTIYF.

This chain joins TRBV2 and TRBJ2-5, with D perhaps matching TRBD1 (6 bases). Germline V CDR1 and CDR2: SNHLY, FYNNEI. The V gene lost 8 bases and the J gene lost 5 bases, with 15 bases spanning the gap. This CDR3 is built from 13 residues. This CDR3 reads CASGGRGSETQYF. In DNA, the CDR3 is TGTGCCAGCGGGGGAAGGGGGAGTGAGACCCAGTACTTC.

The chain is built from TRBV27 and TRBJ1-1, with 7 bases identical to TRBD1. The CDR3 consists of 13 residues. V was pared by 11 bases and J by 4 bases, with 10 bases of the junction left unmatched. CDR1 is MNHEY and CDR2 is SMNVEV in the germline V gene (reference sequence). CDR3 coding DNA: TGTGCCGAAGTGGACAGGAGGGGCACTGAAGCTTTCTTT. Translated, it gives CAEVDRRGTEAFF.

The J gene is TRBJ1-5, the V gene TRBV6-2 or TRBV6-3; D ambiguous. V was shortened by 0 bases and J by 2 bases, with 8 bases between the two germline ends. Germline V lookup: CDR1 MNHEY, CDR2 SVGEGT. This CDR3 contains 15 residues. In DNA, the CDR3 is TGTGCCAGCAGTTACTCAGGGAGCGGCAATCAGCCCCAGCATTTT. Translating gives CASSYSGSGNQPQHF.

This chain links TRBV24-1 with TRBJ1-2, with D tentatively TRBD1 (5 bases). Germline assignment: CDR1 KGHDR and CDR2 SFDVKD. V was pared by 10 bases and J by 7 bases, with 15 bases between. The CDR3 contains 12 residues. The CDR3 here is CATSKGVFGYTF. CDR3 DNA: TGTGCCACGAGCAAAGGGGTATTTGGCTACACCTTC.

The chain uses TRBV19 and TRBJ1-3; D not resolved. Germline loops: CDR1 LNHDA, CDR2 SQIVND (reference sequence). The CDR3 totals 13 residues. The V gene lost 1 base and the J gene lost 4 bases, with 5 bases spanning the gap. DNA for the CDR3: TGTGCCAGTAGTATAGTTGCGGGAAACACCATATATTTT. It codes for CASSIVAGNTIYF.

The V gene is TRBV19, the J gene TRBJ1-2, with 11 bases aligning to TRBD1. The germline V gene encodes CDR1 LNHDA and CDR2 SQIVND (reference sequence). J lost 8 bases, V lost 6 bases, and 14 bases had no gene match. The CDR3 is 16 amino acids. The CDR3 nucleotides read TGTGCCAGTAGCCGCGGACAGGGGGCGGACGTCAGCGGCTACACCTTC. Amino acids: CASSRGQGADVSGYTF.

CDR3 sequence (DNA): TGCGCCAGCAGCCCCGGTAGTCTAGAGACCCAGTACTTC. Translation gives CASSPGSLETQYF. V usage is TRBV5-1 and J usage is TRBJ2-5; unclear D gene. The V end was cut by 4 bases, the J end by 4 bases, with 11 bases between. The CDR3 runs to 13 residues. Germline CDR1 is SGHRS and CDR2 is YFSETQ.

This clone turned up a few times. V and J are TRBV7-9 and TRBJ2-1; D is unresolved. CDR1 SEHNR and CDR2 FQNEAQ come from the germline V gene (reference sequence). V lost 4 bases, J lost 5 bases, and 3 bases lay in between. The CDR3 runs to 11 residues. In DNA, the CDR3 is TGTGCCAGCAGCTCAAACAATGAGCAGTTCTTC. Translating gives CASSSNNEQFF.

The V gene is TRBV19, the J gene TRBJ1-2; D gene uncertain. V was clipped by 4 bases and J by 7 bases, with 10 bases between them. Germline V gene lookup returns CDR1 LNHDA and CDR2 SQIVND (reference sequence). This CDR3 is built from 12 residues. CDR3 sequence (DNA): TGTGCCAGTAGTACCACCGTAGGTGGCTACACCTTC. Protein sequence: CASSTTVGGYTF.